This record covers a single T cell receptor (beta chain). This clone's antigen is unknown. Per-base qualities were not stored, and no clone one base away is much larger. The method behind the library was RT-PCR. TCRdb names Illumina HiSeq 2500 as the instrument used. TCRdb reanalyzed the raw reads on its own, using fastp at Q25 for trimming and MiXCR for clone calling, and kept in-frame beta chains. Records with the same CDR3 protein are collapsed into one entry carrying the most frequent genes and DNA. The sample table lists more than 250,000 distinct CDR3 sequences, about a fifth of them with a count of one. In total, the top ten clones hold 10% of the sample. The data stem from a study of response to subunit inactivated influenza vaccine (dated by TCRdb to the late 2010s). For the wider study: Deep quantitative profiling of the T cell receptor repertoire was used in the study to follow responses to a trivalent subunit inactivated influenza vaccine.

The paper's findings and limits, for the study overall: It was suggested by the authors that each seasonal influenza vaccination may recruit only a limited number of new T cells.

The germline V gene (reference sequence) specifies SEHNR as CDR1 and FQNEAQ as CDR2. The cysteine opens and the phenylalanine closes a CDR3 of 16 amino acids. Just the 48-base CDR3 DNA is kept, in frame starting at base 1. Compared with germline, V lacks 5 bases and J lacks 8 bases; bases without a gene match: 6. The input for sequencing was PBMCs from blood, taken approximately 20 months after vaccination. The V gene is TRBV7-9 and the J gene is TRBJ2-1, with 16 bases matching TRBD2. The TCR was taken from a man between 50 and 75 years old who received an inactivated influenza vaccine. Donor details come from another sample of the same person, matched by shared clones. The CDR3 reads as follows: CASSPPGTSGRDEQFF. In nucleotides, the sequence is TGTGCCAGCAGCCCCCCCGGGACTAGCGGGAGGGATGAGCAGTTCTTC.